This TCR beta chain stems from a study of OX40 agonist ivuxolimab in advanced cancers. Background on the study: The study enrolled dose-escalation patients with hepatocellular carcinoma, melanoma, renal cell or head and neck cancer. Patients were approximately 80% male with ages roughly 20 to 90, mean roughly 55.

Trimming took 2 bases from V and 6 from J, leaving 8 bases between them. Germline CDR1 MDHEN, CDR2 SYDVKM. This CDR3 is built from 14 residues. Patients were ineligible given autoimmune disease history or systemic immunosuppression. Method: immunoSEQ multiplex PCR; TCRdb's copy keeps in-frame clones and lacks some. Of 55,000 to 80,000 clones listed, almost 85% were seen once; the top ten hold around 10%. The starting material was CD4+ or CD8+ T cells sorted from blood, obtained in a trial of the OX40 agonist ivuxolimab. The chain has TRBV28 and TRBJ1-6; the D is unclear. This receptor was taken from an adult with an advanced solid tumor such as melanoma, head and neck, liver or kidney cancer. The CDR3 protein is CASSLISVNSPLHF. CDR3 nucleotides: TGTGCCAGCAGTTTAATTTCCGTTAATTCACCCCTCCACTTT. Full variable domain (missing parts from reference TRBV28 and TRBJ1-6): DVKVTQSSRYLVKRTGEKVFLECVQDMDHENMFWYRQDPGLGLRLIYFSYDVKMKEKGDIPEGYSVSREKKERFSLILESASTNQTSMYLCASSLISVNSPLHFGNGTRLTVT.